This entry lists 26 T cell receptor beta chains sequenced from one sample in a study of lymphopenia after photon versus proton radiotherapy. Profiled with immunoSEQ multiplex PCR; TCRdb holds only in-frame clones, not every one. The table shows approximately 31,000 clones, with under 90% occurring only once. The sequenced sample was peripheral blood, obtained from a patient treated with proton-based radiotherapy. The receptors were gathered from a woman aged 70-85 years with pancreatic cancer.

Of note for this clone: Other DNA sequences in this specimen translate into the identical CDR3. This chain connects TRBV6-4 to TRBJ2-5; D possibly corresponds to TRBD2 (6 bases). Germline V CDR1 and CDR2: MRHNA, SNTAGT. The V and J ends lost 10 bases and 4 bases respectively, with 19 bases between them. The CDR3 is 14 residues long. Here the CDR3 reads CANTGLAFRETQYF. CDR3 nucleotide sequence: TGTGCCAACACGGGGCTAGCGTTTCGAGAGACCCAGTACTTC.

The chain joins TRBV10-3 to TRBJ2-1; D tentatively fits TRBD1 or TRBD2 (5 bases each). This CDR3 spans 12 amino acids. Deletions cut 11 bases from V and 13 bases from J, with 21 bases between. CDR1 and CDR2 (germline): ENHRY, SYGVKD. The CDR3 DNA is TGTGCCGCCCGTCGCAAAGGGACCCCCCAGTTCTTC. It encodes CAARRKGTPQFF.

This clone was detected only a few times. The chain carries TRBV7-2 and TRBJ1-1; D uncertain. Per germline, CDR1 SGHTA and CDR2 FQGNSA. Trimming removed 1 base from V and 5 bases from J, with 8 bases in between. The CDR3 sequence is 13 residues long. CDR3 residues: CASSLEVGTEAFF. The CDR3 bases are TGTGCCAGCAGCTTAGAGGTCGGAACTGAAGCTTTCTTT. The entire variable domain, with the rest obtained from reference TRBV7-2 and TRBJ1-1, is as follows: GAGVSQSPSNKVTEKGKDVELRCDPISGHTALYWYRQSLGQGLEFLIYFQGNSAPDKSGLPSDRFSAERTGGSVSTLTIQRTQQEDSAVYLCASSLEVGTEAFFGQGTRLTVV.

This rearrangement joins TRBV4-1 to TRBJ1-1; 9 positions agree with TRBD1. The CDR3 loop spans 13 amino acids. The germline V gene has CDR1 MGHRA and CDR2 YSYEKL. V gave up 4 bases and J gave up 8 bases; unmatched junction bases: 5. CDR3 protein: CASSLQGAREAFF. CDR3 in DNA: TGCGCCAGCAGCCTACAGGGGGCGAGGGAAGCTTTCTTT.

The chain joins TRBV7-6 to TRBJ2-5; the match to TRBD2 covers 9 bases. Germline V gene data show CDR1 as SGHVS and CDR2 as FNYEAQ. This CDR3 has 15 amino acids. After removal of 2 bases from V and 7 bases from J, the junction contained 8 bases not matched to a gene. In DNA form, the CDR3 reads TGTGCCAGCAGCTTATTAGCGGGAGTCCGCGGGACCCAGTACTTC. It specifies CASSLLAGVRGTQYF. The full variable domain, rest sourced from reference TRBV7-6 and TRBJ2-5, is GAGVSQSPRYKVTKRGQDVALRCDPISGHVSLYWYRQALGQGPEFLTYFNYEAQQDKSGLPNDRFSAERPEGSISTLTIQRTEQRDSAMYRCASSLLAGVRGTQYFGPGTRLLVL.

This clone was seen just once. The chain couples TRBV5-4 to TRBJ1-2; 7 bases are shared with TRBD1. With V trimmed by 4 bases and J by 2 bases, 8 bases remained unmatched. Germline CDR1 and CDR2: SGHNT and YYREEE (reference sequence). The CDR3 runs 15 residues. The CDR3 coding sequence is TGTGCCAGCAGCCCCTCCGGGACAGCCAACTATGGCTACACCTTC. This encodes CASSPSGTANYGYTF.

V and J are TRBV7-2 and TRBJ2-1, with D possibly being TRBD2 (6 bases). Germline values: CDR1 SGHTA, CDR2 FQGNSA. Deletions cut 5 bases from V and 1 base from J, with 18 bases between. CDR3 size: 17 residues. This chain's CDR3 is CASSLDGGDVSYNEQFF. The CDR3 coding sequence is TGTGCCAGCAGCCTCGACGGAGGGGACGTGTCCTACAATGAGCAGTTCTTC.

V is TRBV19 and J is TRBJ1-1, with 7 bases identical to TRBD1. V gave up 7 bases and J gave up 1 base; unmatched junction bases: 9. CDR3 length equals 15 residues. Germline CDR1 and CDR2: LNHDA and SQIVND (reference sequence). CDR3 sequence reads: CASITGDAGNTEAFF. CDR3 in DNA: TGTGCCAGTATTACAGGGGACGCGGGGAACACTGAAGCTTTCTTT.

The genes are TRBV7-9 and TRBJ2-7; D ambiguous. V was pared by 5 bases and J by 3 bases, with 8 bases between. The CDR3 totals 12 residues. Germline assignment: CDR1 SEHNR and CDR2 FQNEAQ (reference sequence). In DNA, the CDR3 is TGTGCCAGCAGCCTGACGGACTACGAGCAGTACTTC. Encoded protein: CASSLTDYEQYF.

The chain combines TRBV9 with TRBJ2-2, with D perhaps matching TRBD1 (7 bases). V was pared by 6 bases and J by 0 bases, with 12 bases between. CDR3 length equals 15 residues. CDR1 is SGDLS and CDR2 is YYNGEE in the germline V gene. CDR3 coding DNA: TGTGCCAGCACCCCAGGGGGGACGAACACCGGGGAGCTGTTTTTT. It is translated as CASTPGGTNTGELFF.

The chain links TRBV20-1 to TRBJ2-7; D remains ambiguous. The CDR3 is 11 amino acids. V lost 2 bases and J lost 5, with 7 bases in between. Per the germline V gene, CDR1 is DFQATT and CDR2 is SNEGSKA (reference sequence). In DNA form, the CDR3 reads TGCAGTGCTAGATCCCCCCACGAGCAGTACTTC. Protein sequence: CSARSPHEQYF.

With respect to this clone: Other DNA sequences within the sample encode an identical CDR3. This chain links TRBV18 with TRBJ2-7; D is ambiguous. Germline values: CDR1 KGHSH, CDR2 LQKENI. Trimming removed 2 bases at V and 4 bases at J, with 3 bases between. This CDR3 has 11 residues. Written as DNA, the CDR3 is TGTGCCAGCTCACCAGAATACGAGCAGTACTTC. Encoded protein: CASSPEYEQYF.

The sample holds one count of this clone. The CDR3 region is CASSIRKTDGYTF. DNA for the CDR3: TGTGCCAGTAGTATACGAAAGACCGATGGCTACACCTTC. The chain links TRBV19 to TRBJ1-2; D is ambiguous. Germline V CDR1 and CDR2: LNHDA, SQIVND (reference sequence). Trimming took off 2 bases at V and 6 bases at J, with 10 bases between the two ends. The CDR3 spans 13 residues.

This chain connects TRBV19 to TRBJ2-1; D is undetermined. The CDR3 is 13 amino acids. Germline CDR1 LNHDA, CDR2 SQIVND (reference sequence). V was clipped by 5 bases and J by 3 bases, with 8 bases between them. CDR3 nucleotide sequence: TGTGCCAGTAGTGGTTGGAGCTACAATGAGCAGTTCTTC. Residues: CASSGWSYNEQFF.

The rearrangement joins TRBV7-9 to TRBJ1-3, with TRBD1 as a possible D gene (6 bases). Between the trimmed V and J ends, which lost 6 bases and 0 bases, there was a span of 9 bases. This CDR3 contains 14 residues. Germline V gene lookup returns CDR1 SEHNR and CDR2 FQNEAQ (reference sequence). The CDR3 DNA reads TGTGCCAGCAGATCGGACAGCTCTGGAAACACCATATATTTT. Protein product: CASRSDSSGNTIYF.

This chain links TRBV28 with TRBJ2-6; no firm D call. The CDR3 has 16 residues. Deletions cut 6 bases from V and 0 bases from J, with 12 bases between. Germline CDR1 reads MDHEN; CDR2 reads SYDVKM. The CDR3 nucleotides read TGTGCCAGCAGCCCTCCCGAGCGCTCTGGGGCCAACGTCCTGACTTTC. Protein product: CASSPPERSGANVLTF.

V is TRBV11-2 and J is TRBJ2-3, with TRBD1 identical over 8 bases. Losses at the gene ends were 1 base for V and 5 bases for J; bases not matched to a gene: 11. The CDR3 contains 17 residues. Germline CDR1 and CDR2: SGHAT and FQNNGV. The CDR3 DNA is TGTGCCAGCAGCTTAGCAGCAGCAGGGGGCATAGGAGATACGCAGTATTTT. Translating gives CASSLAAAGGIGDTQYF.

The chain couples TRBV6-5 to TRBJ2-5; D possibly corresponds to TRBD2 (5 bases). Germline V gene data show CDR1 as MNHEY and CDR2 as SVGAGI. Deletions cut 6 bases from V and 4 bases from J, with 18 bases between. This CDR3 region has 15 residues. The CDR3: CASRNGLQGTETQYF. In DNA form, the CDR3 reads TGTGCCAGCAGAAACGGACTCCAAGGCACAGAGACCCAGTACTTC.

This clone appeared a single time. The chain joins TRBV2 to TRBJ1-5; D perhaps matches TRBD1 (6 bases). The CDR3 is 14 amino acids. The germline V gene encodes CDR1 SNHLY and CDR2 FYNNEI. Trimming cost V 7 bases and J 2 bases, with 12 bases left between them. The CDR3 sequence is CASKGVSGNQPQHF. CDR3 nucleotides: TGTGCCAGCAAGGGGGTGAGTGGCAATCAGCCCCAGCATTTT.

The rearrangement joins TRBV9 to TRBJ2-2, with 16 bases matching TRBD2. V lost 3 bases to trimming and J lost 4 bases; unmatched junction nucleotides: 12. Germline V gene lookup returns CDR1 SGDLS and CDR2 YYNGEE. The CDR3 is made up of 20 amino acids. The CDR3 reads CASSASSRGLAGGATGELFF. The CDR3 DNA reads TGTGCCAGCAGCGCCAGCTCCAGGGGACTAGCGGGAGGGGCCACCGGGGAGCTGTTTTTT.

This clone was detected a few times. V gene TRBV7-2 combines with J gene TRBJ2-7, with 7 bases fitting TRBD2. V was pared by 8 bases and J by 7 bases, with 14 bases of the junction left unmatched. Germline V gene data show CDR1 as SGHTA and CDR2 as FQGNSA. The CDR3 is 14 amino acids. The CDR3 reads CASARLRELGEQYF. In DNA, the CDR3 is TGTGCCAGCGCCCGGCTGCGGGAGCTCGGTGAGCAGTACTTC.

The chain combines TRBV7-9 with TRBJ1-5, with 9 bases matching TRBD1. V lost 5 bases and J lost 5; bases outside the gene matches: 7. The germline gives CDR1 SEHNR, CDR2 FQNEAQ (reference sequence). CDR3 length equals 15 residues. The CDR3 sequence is CASSTGQGNDQPQHF. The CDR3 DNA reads TGTGCCAGCAGCACGGGACAGGGAAACGATCAGCCCCAGCATTTT.

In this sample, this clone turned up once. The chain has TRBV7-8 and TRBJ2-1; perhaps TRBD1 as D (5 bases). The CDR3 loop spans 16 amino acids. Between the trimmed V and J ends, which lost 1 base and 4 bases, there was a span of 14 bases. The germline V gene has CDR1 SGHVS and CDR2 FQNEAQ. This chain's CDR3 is CASSLGSAGNYNEQFF. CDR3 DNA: TGTGCCAGCAGCTTAGGATCGGCAGGGAATTACAATGAGCAGTTCTTC.

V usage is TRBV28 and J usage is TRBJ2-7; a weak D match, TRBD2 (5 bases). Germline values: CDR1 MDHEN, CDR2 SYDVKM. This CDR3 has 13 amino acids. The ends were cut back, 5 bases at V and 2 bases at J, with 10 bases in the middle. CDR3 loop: CASSEGPAYEQYF. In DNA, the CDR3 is TGTGCCAGCAGTGAGGGCCCAGCCTACGAGCAGTACTTC. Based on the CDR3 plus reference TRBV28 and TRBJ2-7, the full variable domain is DVKVTQSSRYLVKRTGEKVFLECVQDMDHENMFWYRQDPGLGLRLIYFSYDVKMKEKGDIPEGYSVSREKKERFSLILESASTNQTSMYLCASSEGPAYEQYFGPGTRLTVT.

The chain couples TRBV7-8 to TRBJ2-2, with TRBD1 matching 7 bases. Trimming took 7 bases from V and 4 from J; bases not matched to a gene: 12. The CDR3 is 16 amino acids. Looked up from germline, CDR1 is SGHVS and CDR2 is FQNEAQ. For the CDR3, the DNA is TGTGCCAGCATCCTTCGGGGACAGCTCATCACCGGGGAGCTGTTTTTT. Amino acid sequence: CASILRGQLITGELFF.

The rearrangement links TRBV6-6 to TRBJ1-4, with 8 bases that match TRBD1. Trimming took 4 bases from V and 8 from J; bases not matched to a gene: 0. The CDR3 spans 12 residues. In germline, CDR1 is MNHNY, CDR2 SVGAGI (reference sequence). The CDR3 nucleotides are TGTGCCAGCAGTTGGGACAGGGAAAAACTGTTTTTT. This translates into CASSWDREKLFF.